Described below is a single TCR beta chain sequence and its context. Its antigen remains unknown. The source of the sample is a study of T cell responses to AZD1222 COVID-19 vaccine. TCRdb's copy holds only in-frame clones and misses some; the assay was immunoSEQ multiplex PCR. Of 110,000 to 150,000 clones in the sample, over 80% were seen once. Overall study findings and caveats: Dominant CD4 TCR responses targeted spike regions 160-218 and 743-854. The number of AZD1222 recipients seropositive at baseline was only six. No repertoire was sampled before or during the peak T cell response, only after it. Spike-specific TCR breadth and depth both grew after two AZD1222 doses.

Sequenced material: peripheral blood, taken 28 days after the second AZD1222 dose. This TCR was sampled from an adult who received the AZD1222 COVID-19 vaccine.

The CDR3 loop reads CASSRAGWQFF. The CDR3 region has the DNA TGTGCCAGCAGCCGCGCGGGATGGCAGTTCTTC. The chain couples TRBV7-2 to TRBJ2-1; perhaps TRBD2 as D (6 bases). CDR1 is SGHTA, CDR2 FQGNSA, per germline. V was clipped by 5 bases and J by 12 bases, with 11 bases between them. The CDR3 runs 11 residues.